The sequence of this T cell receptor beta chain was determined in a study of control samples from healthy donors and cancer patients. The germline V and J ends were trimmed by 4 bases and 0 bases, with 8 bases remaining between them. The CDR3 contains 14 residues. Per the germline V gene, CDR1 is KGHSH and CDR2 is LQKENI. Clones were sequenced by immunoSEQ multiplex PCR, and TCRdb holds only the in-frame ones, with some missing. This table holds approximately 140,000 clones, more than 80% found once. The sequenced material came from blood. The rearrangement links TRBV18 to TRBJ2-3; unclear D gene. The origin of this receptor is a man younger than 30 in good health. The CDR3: CASSHRTSTDTQYF. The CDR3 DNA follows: TGTGCCAGCTCACACCGTACTAGCACAGATACGCAGTATTTT.